This T cell receptor beta chain originates from a study of CD4 and CD8 cells across lung adenocarcinoma regions. Donors had localized lung adenocarcinoma, a non-small cell lung cancer. CDR3 size: 14 residues. V lost 6 bases and J lost 11; bases outside the gene matches: 11. Germline CDR1 ENHRY, CDR2 SYGVKD. A single record per CDR3 protein comes from TCRdb applying MiXCR to the PCR reads. This sample has under 12,000 distinct CDR3 sequences, with 50% to 60% found just once. Sample: CD8+ T cells from the margin of a lung tumor. The sequence derives from a male donor with lung adenocarcinoma. The CD4 and CD8 labels of this study may be unreliable. The V and J genes are TRBV10-3 and TRBJ2-5; 11 bases fit TRBD2. CDR3 DNA: TGTGCCATCAGAGCATTTAGCGGGAGGGGTGAGCAGTACTTC. Amino acids: CAIRAFSGRGEQYF.